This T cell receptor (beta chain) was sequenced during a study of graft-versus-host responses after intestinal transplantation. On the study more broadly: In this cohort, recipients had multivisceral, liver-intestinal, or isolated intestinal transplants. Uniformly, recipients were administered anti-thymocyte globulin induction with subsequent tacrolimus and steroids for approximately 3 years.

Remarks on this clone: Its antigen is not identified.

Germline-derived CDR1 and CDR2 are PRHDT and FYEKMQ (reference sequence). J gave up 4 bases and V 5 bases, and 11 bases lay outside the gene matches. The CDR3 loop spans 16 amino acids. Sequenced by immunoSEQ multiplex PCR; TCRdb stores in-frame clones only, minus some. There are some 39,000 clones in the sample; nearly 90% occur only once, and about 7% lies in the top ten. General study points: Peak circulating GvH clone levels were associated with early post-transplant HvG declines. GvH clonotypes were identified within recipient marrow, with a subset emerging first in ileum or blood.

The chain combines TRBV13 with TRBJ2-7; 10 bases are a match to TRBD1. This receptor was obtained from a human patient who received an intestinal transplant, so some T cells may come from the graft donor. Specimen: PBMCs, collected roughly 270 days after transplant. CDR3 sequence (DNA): TGTGCCAGCAGCGTCCGATTGGGACAGGGGCCGTACGAGCAGTACTTC. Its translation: CASSVRLGQGPYEQYF. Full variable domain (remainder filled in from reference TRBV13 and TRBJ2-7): AAGVIQSPRHLIKEKRETATLKCYPIPRHDTVYWYQQGPGQDPQFLISFYEKMQSDKGSIPDRFSAQQFSDYHSELNMSSLELGDSALYFCASSVRLGQGPYEQYFGPGTRLTVT.